Listed below are T cell receptor beta chains from one sample, sequenced in a study of control samples from healthy donors and cancer patients. Only in-frame clones appear in the TCRdb table, and some are missing; sequencing was by immunoSEQ multiplex PCR. Among roughly 79,000 clones listed, 75% to 90% were seen once. The sequencing sample was made of blood. These receptors originate from a man in his fifties or sixties in good health. CDR3s leave out the opening cysteine and the closing phenylalanine or tryptophan.

J gene,CDR3 length,V gene,CDR3 protein
TRBJ2-2,13,TRBV6-6,ASSYYAANTGELF
TRBJ1-1,12,TRBV28,ASSLTSVYTEAF
TRBJ2-3,13,TRBV3-1/TRBV3-2,ASSQVQGPTDTQY
TRBJ1-5,13,TRBV19,ASTQRGRAQGPQH
TRBJ2-5,13,TRBV5-1,ASSRGLASQETQY
TRBJ2-3,12,TRBV9,ASSVESQTDTQY
TRBJ1-2,12,TRBV19,ASSLVGQDYGYT
TRBJ2-2,13,TRBV7-9,ASSISGTPTGELF
TRBJ2-5,11,TRBV30,AWSDRLGETQY
TRBJ1-1,11,TRBV5-8,ASSLVRITEAF
TRBJ2-5,14,TRBV3-1/TRBV3-2,ASSRGLAGRQETQY
TRBJ2-1,12,TRBV9,ASSRGSSYNEQF
TRBJ2-5,13,TRBV4-1,ASSPLAGGQETQY
TRBJ2-2,15,TRBV4-2,ASSPSGGGPITGELF
TRBJ2-7,11,TRBV7-9,ASSLRASYEQY
TRBJ2-3,15,TRBV28,ASSGSGTTSETDTQY
TRBJ2-3,17,TRBV30,AQGHPRELGRRSTDTQY
TRBJ2-5,12,TRBV9,ASSVAAGRETQY
TRBJ2-5,13,TRBV4-3,ASSQEVAGGGTQY
TRBJ1-1,12,TRBV25-1,ASSVTRQDTEAF
TRBJ2-3,13,TRBV6-5,ASSYTSGSTDTQY
TRBJ1-5,13,TRBV28,ASSSPEGGGQPQH
TRBJ2-1,16,TRBV4-2,ASSQLGTSGTTYNEQF
TRBJ1-2,11,TRBV3-1/TRBV3-2,ASSEGRASGYT
TRBJ1-1,12,TRBV5-4,ASSGDRTNTEAF
TRBJ1-1,12,TRBV19,ASSFRDPNTEAF
TRBJ2-3,14,TRBV27,ASSLTGDRGTDTQY
TRBJ1-1,14,TRBV12-5,ASGLVVIHMNTEAF
TRBJ1-1,11,TRBV6-5,ASSYEGNTEAF
TRBJ2-1,13,TRBV24-1,ATSDKAGPHHEQF
TRBJ2-1,16,TRBV4-3,ASSQDFRGPSFGGEQF
TRBJ2-3,13,TRBV5-8,ASSGTGGSTDTQY
TRBJ2-3,9,TRBV19,ASIQADTQY
TRBJ2-5,17,TRBV21-1,ASSKVKDRAKRNQETQY
TRBJ1-2,13,TRBV7-6,ASSPRQGGLNGYT
TRBJ1-5,12,TRBV21-1,ASSTRRGNQPQH
TRBJ2-3,12,TRBV27,ASSLAGWTDTQY
TRBJ2-2,15,TRBV3-1/TRBV3-2,ASSQEAGGRGGGELF
TRBJ2-5,11,TRBV18,ASSPQVAETQY
TRBJ2-3,13,TRBV5-1,ASSFRDRSTDTQY
TRBJ1-6,13,TRBV3-1/TRBV3-2,ASSQAPGRASPLH
TRBJ2-7,13,TRBV6-1,ASSEVGGVAYEQY
TRBJ1-6,15,TRBV6-2/TRBV6-3,ASSSDLFGGNRSPLH
TRBJ1-3,14,TRBV19,ASSIFGQGSGNTIY
TRBJ1-2,14,TRBV14,ASSQGGQGVRYGYT
TRBJ2-3,13,TRBV15,ATSRDRSSTDTQY
TRBJ2-5,13,TRBV7-9,ASSLWSGGRETQY
TRBJ2-2,12,TRBV6-5,ASSGTRNTGELF
TRBJ2-7,10,TRBV11-2,ASSLESYEQY
TRBJ2-3,14,TRBV29-1,SVEDGTGLISDTQY
TRBJ1-5,11,TRBV7-9,ASSGTPNQPQH
TRBJ2-3,11,TRBV19,ASSIGSGDTQY
TRBJ2-2,15,TRBV9,ASSESSRQENTGELF
TRBJ1-2,12,TRBV3-1/TRBV3-2,ASSLRDRGYGYT
TRBJ2-1,9,TRBV29-1,SVNNRNEQF